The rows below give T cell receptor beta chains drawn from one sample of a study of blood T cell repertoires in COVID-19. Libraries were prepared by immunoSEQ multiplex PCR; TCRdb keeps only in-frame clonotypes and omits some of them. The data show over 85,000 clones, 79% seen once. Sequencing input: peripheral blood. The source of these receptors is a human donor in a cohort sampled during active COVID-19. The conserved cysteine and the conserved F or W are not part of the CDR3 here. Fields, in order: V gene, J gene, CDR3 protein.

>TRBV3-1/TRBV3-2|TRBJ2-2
ASSSRDRVITGELF
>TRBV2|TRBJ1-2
ASSSDRDYGYT
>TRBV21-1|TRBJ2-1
ASRSSLIISYNEQF
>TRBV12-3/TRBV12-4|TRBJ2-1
ASSPSGNEQF
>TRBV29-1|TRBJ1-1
SVETGQRGTEAF
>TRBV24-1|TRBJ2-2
ATEQVVTGELF
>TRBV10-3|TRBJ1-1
ATHPGQGLLGTEAF
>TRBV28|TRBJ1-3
ASSPGSHNSGNTIY
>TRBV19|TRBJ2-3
ASSSPPGQGFGDTQY
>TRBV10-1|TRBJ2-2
ASSLGDTGELF
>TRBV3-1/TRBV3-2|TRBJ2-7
ASSQEGGRGYEQY
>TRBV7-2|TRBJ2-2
ATKRREGTTGELF
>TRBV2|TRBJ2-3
ATSLAGADTDTQY
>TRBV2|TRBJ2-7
ASGQGGPYEQY
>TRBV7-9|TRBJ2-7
ASSGRRDQPGQLEQY
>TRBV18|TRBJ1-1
ASSLFGQANPEAF
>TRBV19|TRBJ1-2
ASSMAPGGEGYGYT
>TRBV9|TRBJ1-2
ASSVTENYGYT
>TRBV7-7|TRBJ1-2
ASSLTPEGEGYT
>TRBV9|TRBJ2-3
ASSAGGLAGGHTQY
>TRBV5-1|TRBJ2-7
ASSPAGLARNYEQY
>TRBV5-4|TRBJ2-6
ASNPGGSGANVLT
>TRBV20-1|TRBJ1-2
SASVRTGDGYT
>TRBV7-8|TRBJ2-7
ASSLADRARSYEQY
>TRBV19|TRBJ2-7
ASSMAVYSDYEQY
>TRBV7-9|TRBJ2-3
ASSPRGLAGTDTQY
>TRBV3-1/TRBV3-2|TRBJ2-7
ASSQGQGEGEQY
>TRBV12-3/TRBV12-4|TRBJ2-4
ASSLTGGNIQY
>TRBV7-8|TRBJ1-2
ASSLTGQGLYGYT
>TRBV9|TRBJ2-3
ASSVWDRETDTQY
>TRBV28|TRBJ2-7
ASTPGGRTYEQY
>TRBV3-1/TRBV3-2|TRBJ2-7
ASSQDWTSGSGQY
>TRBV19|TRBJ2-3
ASSITGTNTDTQY